This T cell receptor (beta chain) was captured by sequencing in a study of blood T cell repertoires in COVID-19. Study-level background: COVID-19 samples, acute and convalescent, were from the United States, Italy and Spain.

The CDR3 consists of 15 residues. Per the germline V gene, CDR1 is MNHNS and CDR2 is SASEGT. V lost 3 bases and J 3 bases, leaving 11 bases between the germline ends. The method was immunoSEQ multiplex PCR; TCRdb's version includes in-frame clones alone and lacks a portion of them. The sample has 350,000 to 450,000 clones, 80% to 95% seen once. Participants in the exposed group had met a COVID-19 case in the 2 weeks before joining the study. The TCR comes from a middle-aged woman who had been exposed to COVID-19. The source material was PBMCs or T cells enriched from blood (not recorded which). The J gene is TRBJ2-2, the V gene TRBV6-1, with D unclear. CDR3 residues: CASSEVRSHTGELFF. CDR3 coding DNA: TGTGCCAGCAGTGAGGTACGGTCCCACACCGGGGAGCTGTTTTTT.